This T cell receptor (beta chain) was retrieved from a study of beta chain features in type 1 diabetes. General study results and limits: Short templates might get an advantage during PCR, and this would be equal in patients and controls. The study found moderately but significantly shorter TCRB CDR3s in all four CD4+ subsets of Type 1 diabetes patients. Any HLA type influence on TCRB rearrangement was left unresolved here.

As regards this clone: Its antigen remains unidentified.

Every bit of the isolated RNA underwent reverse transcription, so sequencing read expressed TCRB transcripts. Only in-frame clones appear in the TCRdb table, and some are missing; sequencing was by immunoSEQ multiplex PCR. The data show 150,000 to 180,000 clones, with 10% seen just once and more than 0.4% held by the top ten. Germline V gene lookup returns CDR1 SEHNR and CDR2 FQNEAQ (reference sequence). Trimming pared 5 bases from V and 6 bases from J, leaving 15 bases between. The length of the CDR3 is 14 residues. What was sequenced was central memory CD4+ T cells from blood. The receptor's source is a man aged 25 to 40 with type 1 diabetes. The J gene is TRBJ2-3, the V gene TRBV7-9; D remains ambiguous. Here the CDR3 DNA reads TGTGCCAGCAGCCCCGCCAGTGTTCTCGATACGCAGTATTTT. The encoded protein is CASSPASVLDTQYF.